This T cell receptor (beta chain) was identified in a study of blood T cells in healthy people across ages. There are a few counts of this clonotype. A second roughly 6 to 12 cycle PCR used barcoded and J-beta primers. One entry per CDR3 protein, called by TCRdb with MiXCR from the 5' RACE reads. Among more than 1,000,000 distinct CDR3 sequences listed, 20% to 25% were seen once. These records were also assigned to another study, of T cells of mothers and their children.

The specimen sequenced was blood. The TCR was taken from a girl between 2 and 10 years old in good health.

CDR3 in DNA: TGCAGTGGCGAGGAACCGGGACCAGCGGGAGGGCCATCCAATGAGCAGTTCTTC. As protein: CSGEEPGPAGGPSNEQFF. The V and J genes are TRBV20-1 and TRBJ2-1, with 10 bases aligning to TRBD2. V shed 7 bases, J shed 6 bases, and the junction held 21 bases outside the gene matches. CDR1 DFQATT and CDR2 SNEGSKA come from the germline V gene (reference sequence). This CDR3 is built from 18 residues.